The next 16 T cell receptor beta chains were all read from a single sample in a study of CD8 T cells in ankylosing spondylitis. Study-wide results and caveats: Characteristic of ankylosing spondylitis blood, it appeared, was a TCR beta motif comprising about eight highly homologous variants.

The antigens for these receptors are not known. TCRdb re-derived calls from the 5' RACE reads in MiXCR, one entry per CDR3 protein. The top ten clones hold about a fifth of a sample with over 700,000 distinct CDR3 sequences, under 20% of them seen once. Sequencing was done on a sample of blood, either unsorted or a sorted T cell fraction (not recorded which). All receptors come from a male donor with ankylosing spondylitis.

This chain joins TRBV4-2 and TRBJ2-2; possibly TRBD2 for D (6 bases). The CDR3 runs to 16 residues. From germline, CDR1 is LGHNA and CDR2 YNFKEQ. V lost 0 bases to trimming and J lost 5 bases, with 13 bases between them. The CDR3 DNA reads TGTGCCAGCAGCCAAGAGGGTAGCGGAGGGACCGGGGAGCTGTTTTTT. This encodes CASSQEGSGGTGELFF.

This clonotype occurred a few times. The chain recombines TRBV12-3 or TRBV12-4 with TRBJ2-3; maybe TRBD1 (5 bases). The length of the CDR3 is 15 residues. V was shortened by 1 base and J by 6 bases, with 14 bases between the two germline ends. The CDR3: CASSLDWGRADTQYF. DNA for the CDR3: TGTGCCAGCAGTTTAGACTGGGGCCGGGCCGATACGCAGTATTTT.

V gene TRBV7-2 combines with J gene TRBJ2-3, with D tentatively TRBD2 (5 bases). With 5 bases removed from V and 2 bases from J, the gap between germline ends came to 14 bases. The germline V gene encodes CDR1 SGHTA and CDR2 FQGNSA. The CDR3 is 15 residues long. CDR3 nucleotide sequence: TGTGCCAGCAGCGCTATCTCCGGGATCACAGATACGCAGTATTTT. Its protein product is CASSAISGITDTQYF.

This clonotype occurred a few times. The chain is built from TRBV29-1 and TRBJ2-1; D gene uncertain. The CDR3 covers 10 residues. The V end was cut by 6 bases, the J end by 10 bases, with 10 bases between. Germline values: CDR1 SQVTM, CDR2 ANQGSEA. The CDR3: CSVADREQFF. The CDR3 DNA reads TGCAGCGTCGCGGACCGGGAGCAGTTCTTC.

The gene calls are TRBV28 and TRBJ1-1; D is unclear. V was clipped by 5 bases and J by 7 bases, with 20 bases between them. Germline V gene sequence: CDR1 MDHEN, CDR2 SYDVKM. The CDR3 loop spans 15 amino acids. DNA for the CDR3: TGTGCCAGCAGTCGGACCACTCGAAGGTTACTTGAAGCTTTCTTT. The encoded protein is CASSRTTRRLLEAFF.

This clonotype appeared a few times. The rearrangement joins TRBV11-2 to TRBJ1-2; unclear D gene. Germline lookup yields CDR1 SGHAT and CDR2 FQNNGV. The V end lost 1 base, the J end lost 6 bases, and 15 bases lay between the germline ends. The CDR3 loop spans 15 amino acids. The CDR3 nucleotides are TGTGCCAGCAGCTTAGCCCTCCCCGCGGTGGATGGCTACACCTTC. It codes for CASSLALPAVDGYTF. The variable domain in full, with the rest retrieved from reference TRBV11-2 and TRBJ1-2, is EAGVAQSPRYKIIEKRQSVAFWCNPISGHATLYWYQQILGQGPKLLIQFQNNGVVDDSQLPKDRFSAERLKGVDSTLKIQPAKLEDSAVYLCASSLALPAVDGYTFGSGTRLTVV.

The chain couples TRBV29-1 to TRBJ2-2, with 7 bases aligning to TRBD2. The ends lost 1 base at V and 7 bases at J; junction bases unmatched: 3. This CDR3 comprises 13 residues. Germline V lookup: CDR1 SQVTM, CDR2 ANQGSEA. DNA for the CDR3: TGCAGCGTTGAAGGCGGGGGAGGCGGGGAGCTGTTTTTT. Its translation: CSVEGGGGGELFF.

This clonotype occurred many times. V usage is TRBV5-1 and J usage is TRBJ2-7, with 9 bases aligning to TRBD2. This CDR3 is built from 15 residues. Unmatched junction bases numbered 3, after V lost 0 bases and J lost 2 bases. The V gene's germline CDR1 is SGHRS and CDR2 YFSETQ. In DNA, the CDR3 is TGCGCCAGCAGCTTGGTTAGCGGGAGTCCCTACGAGCAGTACTTC. Translation gives CASSLVSGSPYEQYF.

This clonotype was seen at least ten times. The chain combines TRBV28 with TRBJ1-1, with a weak D call TRBD1 (6 bases). This CDR3 contains 15 residues. V shed 2 bases and J shed 1 base, with 11 bases lying between them. Germline-derived CDR1 and CDR2 are MDHEN and SYDVKM. In DNA, the CDR3 is TGTGCCAGCAGTTTAGGAACAGGGCGGAACACTGAAGCTTTCTTT. Translation: CASSLGTGRNTEAFF.

This clonotype was counted only a few times. V gene TRBV30 combines with J gene TRBJ1-5, with 8 bases aligning to TRBD1. CDR3 length equals 15 residues. Germline CDR1 reads GTSNPN; CDR2 reads SVGIG (reference sequence). Trimming cost V 3 bases and J 1 base; bases outside gene matches: 5. The CDR3 here is CAWSPGQASNQPQHF. DNA of the CDR3: TGTGCCTGGAGCCCGGGACAGGCGAGCAATCAGCCCCAGCATTTT. The full variable domain, rest sourced from reference TRBV30 and TRBJ1-5, is SQTIHQWPATLVQPVGSPLSLECTVEGTSNPNLYWYRQAAGRGLQLLFYSVGIGQISSEVPQNLSASRPQDRQFILSSKKLLLSDSGFYLCAWSPGQASNQPQHFGDGTRLSIL.

This clonotype was counted between two and nine times. This chain links TRBV4-2 with TRBJ2-1; D is unresolved. The CDR3 loop spans 15 amino acids. V shed 1 base and J shed 6 bases, with 13 bases lying between them. The germline V gene has CDR1 LGHNA and CDR2 YNFKEQ. CDR3 DNA sequence: TGTGCCAGCAGCCAAGGAGTTCAAGAAATCAATGAGCAGTTCTTC. Its protein is CASSQGVQEINEQFF.

This clonotype was seen at least ten times. The chain uses TRBV29-1 and TRBJ2-7, with 7 positions matching TRBD1. Germline V lookup: CDR1 SQVTM, CDR2 ANQGSEA. J gave up 2 bases and V 1 base, and 5 bases lay outside the gene matches. The CDR3 extends over 14 amino acids. CDR3 in amino acids: CSVEGRTGAYEQYF. The CDR3 DNA follows: TGCAGCGTTGAAGGTCGAACAGGGGCCTACGAGCAGTACTTC.

The V and J genes are TRBV20-1 and TRBJ2-3, with 11 bases aligning to TRBD2. The CDR3 is 14 residues long. The J segment lost 3 bases and the V segment lost 5 bases, leaving 4 bases of the junction unmatched. Germline assignment: CDR1 DFQATT and CDR2 SNEGSKA (reference sequence). In DNA, the CDR3 is TGCAGTGCTCGCCGGACTAGCGGGACAGATACGCAGTATTTT. This encodes CSARRTSGTDTQYF.

The rearrangement uses TRBV24-1 and TRBJ2-3; a weak D match, TRBD1 (6 bases). This CDR3 region has 15 residues. V lost 4 bases and J 0 bases, leaving 10 bases between the germline ends. Per germline, CDR1 KGHDR and CDR2 SFDVKD. The chain's CDR3 is CATSDARGSTDTQYF. For the CDR3, the DNA is TGTGCCACCAGTGACGCCAGGGGAAGCACAGATACGCAGTATTTT.

The chain has TRBV6-5 and TRBJ1-6, with D possibly TRBD1 on 5 matching bases. Per germline, CDR1 MNHEY and CDR2 SVGAGI. The V gene lost 2 bases and the J gene lost 0 bases, with 17 bases spanning the gap. CDR3 size: 19 residues. CDR3 DNA sequence: TGTGCCAGCAGTTACGACCCCTTGCAGGGTCTCTCCTATAATTCACCCCTCCACTTT. Its translation is CASSYDPLQGLSYNSPLHF.

J is TRBJ2-1 and V is TRBV27, with D possibly being TRBD1 (5 bases). In germline, CDR1 is MNHEY, CDR2 SMNVEV (reference sequence). V dropped 6 bases and J dropped 6 bases, with 15 bases sitting between them. CDR3 size: 14 residues. The CDR3 spells CASRPGRLGNEQFF. In DNA form, the CDR3 reads TGTGCCAGCAGGCCAGGGCGTTTGGGCAATGAGCAGTTCTTC.